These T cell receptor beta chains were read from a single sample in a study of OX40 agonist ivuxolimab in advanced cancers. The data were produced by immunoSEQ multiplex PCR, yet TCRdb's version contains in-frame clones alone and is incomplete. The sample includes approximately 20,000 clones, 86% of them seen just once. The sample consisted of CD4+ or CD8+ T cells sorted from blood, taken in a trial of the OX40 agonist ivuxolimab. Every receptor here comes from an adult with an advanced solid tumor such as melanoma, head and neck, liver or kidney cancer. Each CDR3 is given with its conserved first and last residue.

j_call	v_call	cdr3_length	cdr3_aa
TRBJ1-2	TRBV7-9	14	CASSPGMPMDGYTF
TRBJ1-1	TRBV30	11	CAWHGESEAFF
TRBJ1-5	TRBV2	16	CASSEAGRYSNQPQHF
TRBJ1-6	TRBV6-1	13	CATGEGKRSPLHF
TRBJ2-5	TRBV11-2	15	CASSLTAGSQETQYF
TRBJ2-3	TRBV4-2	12	CASSQGLPPQYF
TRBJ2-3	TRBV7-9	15	CASSLGQGATDTQYF
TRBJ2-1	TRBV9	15	CASSVGQVYYNEQFF
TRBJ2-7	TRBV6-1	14	CASSDSTSSYEQYF
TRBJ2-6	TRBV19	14	CASSIITGANVLTF
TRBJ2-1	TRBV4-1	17	CASSLALTSGSENEQFF
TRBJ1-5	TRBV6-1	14	CAGSEGYSNQPQHF
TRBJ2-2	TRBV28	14	CASRDNREPGELFF
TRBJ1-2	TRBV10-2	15	CASRDIDTSNYGYTF
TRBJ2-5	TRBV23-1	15	CASSHANRGKKTQYF
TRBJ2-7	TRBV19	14	CASRQGGGFSEQYF
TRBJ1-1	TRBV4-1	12	CASSHPGLEAFF
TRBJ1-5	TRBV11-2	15	CASSLSVISNQPQHF
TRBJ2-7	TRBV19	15	CASSIEGAGGYEQYF
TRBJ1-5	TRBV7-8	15	CASSLVSTGRQPQHF
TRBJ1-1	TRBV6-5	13	CASSETGNTEAFF
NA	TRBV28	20	CASSPRGGLAGTTISYEQYF
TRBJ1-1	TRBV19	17	CASSIEVGWALNTEAFF
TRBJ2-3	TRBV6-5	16	CASSYAVPSSTDTQYF
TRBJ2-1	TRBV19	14	CASMWRASYNEQFF
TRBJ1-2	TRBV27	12	CASSLDMTGYTF
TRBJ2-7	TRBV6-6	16	CASSYPPASGPYEQYF
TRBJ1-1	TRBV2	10	CASRVTEAFF
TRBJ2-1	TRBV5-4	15	CASSSGSRGYNEQFF
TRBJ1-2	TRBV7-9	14	CASSPGQRPYGYTF
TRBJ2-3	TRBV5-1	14	CASSLYREADTQYF
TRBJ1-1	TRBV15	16	CATSRDRAGYYTEAFF
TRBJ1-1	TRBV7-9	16	CASSLVGGPGGTEAFF
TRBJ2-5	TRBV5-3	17	CARSSLGSGRGGKTQYF
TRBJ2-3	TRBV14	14	CASSQGLAPDTQYF
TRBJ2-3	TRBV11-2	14	CASSRGTVADTQYF
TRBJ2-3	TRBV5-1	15	CASSLRGRDTDTQYF
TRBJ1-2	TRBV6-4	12	CASSDPGYGYTF
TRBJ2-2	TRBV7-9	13	CASIDRSGGELFF
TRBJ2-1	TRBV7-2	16	CASSFRDRVSYNEQFF
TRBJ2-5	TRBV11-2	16	CASSRPTPANQETQYF
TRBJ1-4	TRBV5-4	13	CASSLVSSEKLFF
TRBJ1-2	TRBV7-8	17	CASSLGAGAGPSYGYTF
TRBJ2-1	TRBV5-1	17	CASSLGGAGGSYNEQFF
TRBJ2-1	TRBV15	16	CATSPRRLAVGNEQFF
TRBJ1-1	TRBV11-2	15	CASSLELGLDSEAFF
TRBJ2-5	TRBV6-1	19	CASSERPGGGDGLAGAQYF
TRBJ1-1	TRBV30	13	CAWSRAPLAEAFF
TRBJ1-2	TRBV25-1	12	CASSESPRGYTF
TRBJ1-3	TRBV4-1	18	CASSRRDRGIETGNTIYF
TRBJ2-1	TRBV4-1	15	CASSPGQGIYNEQFF
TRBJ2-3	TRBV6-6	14	CASSYAGVADTQYF
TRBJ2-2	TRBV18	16	CASSRDRGPWAGELFF
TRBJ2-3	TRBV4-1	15	CASSQAFGAADTQYF
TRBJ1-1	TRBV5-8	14	CASSLLQEPTEAFF
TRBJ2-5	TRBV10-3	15	CATGGGIYLRETQYF